Each of the 18 T cell receptor beta chains below was sequenced from the same sample in a study of human CD4 T cells and Enterobacteriaceae. Assay used: immunoSEQ multiplex PCR; TCRdb lists only in-frame clones, some missing. The data show roughly 590 clones, just under 40% seen once. FACS sorting after 6-7 days collected CFSE-low CD25+ ICOS+ proliferating activated T cells. Irradiated autologous monocytes pulsed with antigen were cultured at a 2:1 ratio with CFSE-labeled memory CD4+ T cells. Sorting took every CD4+ cell except CD45RA+CCR7+CD95- naive cells, reaching over 95% purity. The sequencing sample was made of bacteria-reactive CD4+ T cells grown in culture. Subset given: CFSE-low proliferating memory CD4 T cells sorted after in vitro stimulation with a heat-inactivated bacterium or M. tuberculosis lysate. The receptors shown here come from a human donor in good health.

The V call is TRBV28, the J call TRBJ2-7, with 8 positions matching TRBD2. Trimming cost V 4 bases and J 1 base; bases outside gene matches: 6. Germline V gene lookup returns CDR1 MDHEN and CDR2 SYDVKM. The CDR3 extends over 15 amino acids. Here the CDR3 reads CASSSPRLASYEQYF. CDR3 DNA: TGTGCCAGCAGTTCCCCCCGACTAGCGTCCTACGAGCAGTACTTC.

By proportion, this clone is large. The chain joins TRBV4-1 to TRBJ2-3, with 9 bases identical to TRBD1. With 0 bases clipped from V and 1 base from J, the junction kept 8 bases outside the gene matches. This CDR3 has 18 amino acids. CDR1 is MGHRA, CDR2 YSYEKL, per germline. CDR3 loop: CASSQDPHRDRGTDTQYF. The CDR3 DNA reads as TGCGCCAGCAGCCAAGACCCCCACCGGGACAGGGGCACAGATACGCAGTATTTT.

This clone was picked up a small number of times. This rearrangement joins TRBV28 to TRBJ2-5, with TRBD2 identical over 9 bases. CDR1 and CDR2 (germline): MDHEN, SYDVKM. V lost 11 bases, J lost 1 base, and 17 bases stayed unmatched. The CDR3 has 17 residues. The CDR3 spells CASYRARAGGLQETQYF. The CDR3 DNA sequence: TGTGCCTCGTACCGGGCCAGAGCGGGAGGCCTCCAAGAGACCCAGTACTTC.

The sample holds one count of this clone. V usage is TRBV6-4 and J usage is TRBJ2-1, with 10 bases lining up with TRBD2. CDR1 and CDR2 (germline): MRHNA, SNTAGT. V lost 3 bases, J lost 6 bases, and 5 bases stayed unmatched. This CDR3 contains 15 residues. This CDR3 is CASSETASGSNEQFF. As DNA, the CDR3 is TGTGCCAGCAGTGAAACGGCTAGCGGGAGCAATGAGCAGTTCTTC.

The rearrangement links TRBV11-2 to TRBJ2-7; 8 nucleotides align to TRBD1. The V gene end was trimmed by 5 bases and the J gene end by 5 bases; junction bases not matched to a gene: 8. The CDR3 spans 14 residues. The germline CDR1 and CDR2 sequences are SGHAT and FQNNGV. The CDR3, as DNA: TGTGCCAGCAGCCAGCCGGACAGGGTCGACGAGCAGTACTTC. Translated, it gives CASSQPDRVDEQYF.

This clone is large. This sequence joins TRBV19 and TRBJ1-2, with D maybe TRBD1 (5 bases). CDR3 length equals 13 residues. V lost 3 bases to trimming and J lost 4 bases, with 9 bases between them. The V gene's germline CDR1 is LNHDA and CDR2 SQIVND (reference sequence). The chain's CDR3 is CASSIEGTYGYTF. DNA for the CDR3: TGTGCCAGTAGTATCGAGGGGACCTATGGCTACACCTTC.

The chain uses TRBV6-6 and TRBJ1-1; 10 nucleotides line up with TRBD1. In germline, CDR1 is MNHNY, CDR2 SVGAGI (reference sequence). The V and J ends lost 4 bases and 4 bases, in that order; junction bases with no gene match: 3. This CDR3 has 14 residues. The CDR3 protein is CASSWGTGATEAFF. The CDR3 bases are TGTGCCAGCAGTTGGGGGACAGGGGCCACTGAAGCTTTCTTT.

In regard to this clone: Sequence at one end of the junction differs from germline and may be a read error. The rearrangement joins TRBV11-2 to TRBJ2-5; TRBD2 aligns across 9 bases. The CDR3 sequence is 15 residues long. The germline V gene has CDR1 SGHAT and CDR2 FQNNGV. The CDR3 region is CASSFGAGGREAQYF. The DNA of the CDR3 is TGCGCCAGCAGCTTTGGGGCGGGGGGGCGAGAGGCCCAGTACTTC.

This clone counts as medium-sized. V and J are TRBV14 and TRBJ2-7; 9 bases line up with TRBD2. Trimming at V came to 1 base and at J to 3 bases, leaving 7 bases not matched to a gene. Per germline, CDR1 SGHDN and CDR2 FVKESK. CDR3 length: 16 amino acids. The CDR3 loop reads CASSQGRPSGVYEQYF. The CDR3 DNA reads TGTGCCAGCAGCCAAGGGAGGCCTAGCGGGGTCTACGAGCAGTACTTC.

This clone was picked up a small number of times. The chain links TRBV5-5 to TRBJ2-1, with D unclear. Between the trimmed V and J ends, which lost 4 bases and 0 bases, there was a span of 11 bases. The CDR3 loop spans 15 amino acids. CDR1 and CDR2 from the germline V gene are SGHKS and YYEKEE (reference sequence). In nucleotides, the CDR3 is TGTGCCAGCAGCCTCATTATGAGCTCCTACAATGAGCAGTTCTTC. Translation gives CASSLIMSSYNEQFF.

The chain employs TRBV6-1 and TRBJ1-2, with TRBD1 matching over 7 bases. V gave up 7 bases and J gave up 8 bases; unmatched junction bases: 16. The CDR3 runs to 15 residues. Germline V gene lookup returns CDR1 MNHNS and CDR2 SASEGT. The CDR3 sequence is CASTGGLGETHGYTF. Written as DNA, the CDR3 is TGTGCCAGCACAGGGGGGTTGGGGGAGACGCACGGCTACACCTTC.

This sequence joins TRBV6-1 and TRBJ2-1, with D possibly being TRBD1 (7 bases). The CDR3 has 13 amino acids. Looked up from germline, CDR1 is MNHNS and CDR2 is SASEGT. The V gene lost 7 bases and the J gene lost 6 bases, with 13 bases spanning the gap. CDR3 sequence reads: CASKEGAGNEQFF. The CDR3 DNA follows: TGTGCCAGCAAGGAGGGGGCAGGCAATGAGCAGTTCTTC.

This clone ranks as medium-sized. The chain links TRBV28 to TRBJ1-5; maybe TRBD1 (6 bases). The CDR3 sequence is 15 residues long. Germline V gene data show CDR1 as MDHEN and CDR2 as SYDVKM. V was pared by 5 bases and J by 7 bases, with 18 bases between. CDR3: CASSRTRGAGQPQHF. CDR3 coding DNA: TGTGCCAGCAGTCGGACCAGGGGCGCAGGGCAGCCCCAGCATTTT. The full variable domain, its missing parts supplied by reference TRBV28 and TRBJ1-5, is DVKVTQSSRYLVKRTGEKVFLECVQDMDHENMFWYRQDPGLGLRLIYFSYDVKMKEKGDIPEGYSVSREKKERFSLILESASTNQTSMYLCASSRTRGAGQPQHFGDGTRLSIL.

In its sample, this clone ranks as medium-sized. The J gene is TRBJ2-5, the V gene TRBV9; 9 nucleotides line up with TRBD2. The CDR3 contains 18 residues. The junction had 10 bases not matched to a gene; V was cut back by 0 bases and J by 1 base. Germline V gives CDR1 SGDLS, CDR2 YYNGEE. For the CDR3, the DNA is TGTGCCAGCAGCGTAGGGCCCGCGGCGGGAGGGAGCCAAGAGACCCAGTACTTC. It encodes CASSVGPAAGGSQETQYF.

V usage is TRBV10-3 and J usage is TRBJ2-3, with 8 positions matching TRBD2. V shed 7 bases, J shed 0 bases, and the junction held 6 bases outside the gene matches. Germline V gene sequence: CDR1 ENHRY, CDR2 SYGVKD. The CDR3 covers 15 residues. The CDR3, as DNA: TGTGCCATCAAGGCGGAGCGGGAGAGCACAGATACGCAGTATTTT. Its protein is CAIKAERESTDTQYF.

The V gene is TRBV28, the J gene TRBJ2-3; 12 bases align to TRBD2. Germline CDR1 is MDHEN and CDR2 is SYDVKM. This CDR3 is 17 amino acids long. Trimming removed 6 bases from V and 0 bases from J; junction bases left unmatched: 7. The CDR3 DNA reads TGTGCCAGCAGGCCCCCGGGACTAGCGGGTAGCACAGATACGCAGTATTTT. Translating it yields CASRPPGLAGSTDTQYF.

The J gene is TRBJ2-7, the V gene TRBV6-5; a possible D gene is TRBD1 (7 bases). In germline, CDR1 is MNHEY, CDR2 SVGAGI. The length of the CDR3 is 15 residues. Trimming took off 2 bases at V and 2 bases at J, with 13 bases between the two ends. This CDR3 is CASSYGGTVTYEQYF. The CDR3 DNA reads as TGTGCCAGCAGTTACGGGGGGACAGTAACCTACGAGCAGTACTTC.

This clone was seen just once. The chain combines TRBV2 with TRBJ1-6, with TRBD1 matching over 7 bases. The germline V gene has CDR1 SNHLY and CDR2 FYNNEI. The CDR3 contains 15 residues. The ends lost 6 bases at V and 7 bases at J; junction bases unmatched: 9. CDR3 residues: CASRGETGHNSPLHF. The CDR3, as DNA: TGTGCCAGCAGGGGGGAGACAGGGCACAATTCACCCCTCCACTTT.